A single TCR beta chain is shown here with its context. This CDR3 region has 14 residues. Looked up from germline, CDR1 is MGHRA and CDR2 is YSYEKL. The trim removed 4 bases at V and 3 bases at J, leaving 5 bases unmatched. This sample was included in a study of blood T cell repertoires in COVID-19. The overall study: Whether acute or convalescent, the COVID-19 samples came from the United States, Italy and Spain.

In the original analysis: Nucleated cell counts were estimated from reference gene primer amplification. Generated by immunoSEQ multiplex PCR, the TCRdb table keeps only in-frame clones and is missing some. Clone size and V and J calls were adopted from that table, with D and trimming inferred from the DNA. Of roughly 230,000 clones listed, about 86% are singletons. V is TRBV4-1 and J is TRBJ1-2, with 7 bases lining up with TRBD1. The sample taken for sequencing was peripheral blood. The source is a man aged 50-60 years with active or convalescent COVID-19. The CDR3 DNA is TGCGCCAGCAGCCCACAGGGGCTTGACTATGGCTACACCTTC. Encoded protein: CASSPQGLDYGYTF.